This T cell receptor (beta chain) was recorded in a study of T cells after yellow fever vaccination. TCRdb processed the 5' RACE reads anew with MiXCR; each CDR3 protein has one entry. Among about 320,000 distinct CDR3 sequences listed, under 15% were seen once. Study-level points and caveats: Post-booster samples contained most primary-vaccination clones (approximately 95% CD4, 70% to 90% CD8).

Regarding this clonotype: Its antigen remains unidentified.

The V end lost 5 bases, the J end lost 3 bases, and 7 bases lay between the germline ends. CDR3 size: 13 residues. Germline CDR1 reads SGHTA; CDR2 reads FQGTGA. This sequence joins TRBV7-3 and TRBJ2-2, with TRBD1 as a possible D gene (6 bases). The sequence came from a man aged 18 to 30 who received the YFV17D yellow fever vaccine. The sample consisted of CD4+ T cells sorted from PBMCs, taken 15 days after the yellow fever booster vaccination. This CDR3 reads CASSGQHTGELFF. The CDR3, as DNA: TGTGCCAGCAGCGGACAGCACACCGGGGAGCTGTTTTTT.